Presented here are 31 T cell receptor beta chains from one specimen sequenced in a study of shared clonotypes between healthy human individuals. Here immunoSEQ multiplex PCR was the method, and the copy in TCRdb shows in-frame clones only, minus some. The sample holds about 2.4 million clones; roughly 93% are singletons and the top ten take about 0.38%. Sequencing was done on a sample of naive CD4+ T cells from PBMCs. Regarding subset: CD45RA+ positively selected. The receptors shown here come from a man aged 18 to 35 in good health. Some clones in this sample may be carry-over from other donors' samples.

This clone appeared a single time. The J gene is TRBJ2-7, the V gene TRBV5-4, with D uncertain. The CDR3 consists of 14 residues. V dropped 4 bases and J dropped 0 bases, with 11 bases sitting between them. The germline CDR1 and CDR2 sequences are SGHNT and YYREEE (reference sequence). In DNA form, the CDR3 reads TGTGCCAGCAGCCAAATAACTGGCTCCTACGAGCAGTACTTC. This gives the protein CASSQITGSYEQYF.

The chain uses TRBV19 and TRBJ1-5, with D maybe TRBD1 (5 bases). The CDR3 covers 14 residues. The V gene lost 8 bases and the J gene lost 7 bases, with 18 bases spanning the gap. Germline V gives CDR1 LNHDA, CDR2 SQIVND (reference sequence). CDR3 sequence reads: CASDIGAALQPQHF. The CDR3, as DNA: TGTGCCAGTGACATCGGGGCGGCTCTCCAGCCCCAGCATTTT.

This clone appeared once. The J gene is TRBJ1-2, the V gene TRBV15; possibly TRBD1 for D (6 bases). The germline gives CDR1 LNHNV, CDR2 YYDKDF (reference sequence). V lost 6 bases and J lost 7, with 12 bases in between. This CDR3 is 12 amino acids long. CDR3 loop: CATSRGAAGYTF. Here the CDR3 DNA reads TGTGCCACCAGTAGGGGGGCGGCTGGCTACACCTTC.

The rearrangement links TRBV6-5 to TRBJ2-7; no clear D gene. Trimming stripped 0 bases from V and 0 bases from J, with 9 bases between. Germline V gene sequence: CDR1 MNHEY, CDR2 SVGAGI. CDR3 length: 15 residues. Here the CDR3 reads CASSYSGFGSYEQYF. The CDR3 DNA reads as TGTGCCAGCAGTTACTCTGGGTTTGGCTCCTACGAGCAGTACTTC.

This clone was counted a single time. The chain joins TRBV19 to TRBJ2-3; TRBD1 might be the D (6 bases). Trimming stripped 4 bases from V and 6 bases from J, with 14 bases between. Germline lookup yields CDR1 LNHDA and CDR2 SQIVND (reference sequence). The CDR3 covers 14 residues. The CDR3 nucleotides are TGTGCCAGTAGTAGATTCAGGGGCTCGGATACGCAGTATTTT. It yields the protein CASSRFRGSDTQYF.

The rearrangement uses TRBV5-5 and TRBJ1-1; TRBD1 might be the D (5 bases). Trimming removed 2 bases from V and 1 base from J, with 9 bases in between. The CDR3 covers 14 residues. CDR1 is SGHKS, CDR2 YYEKEE, per germline (reference sequence). The CDR3 is CASSFRAGNTEAFF. In DNA form, the CDR3 reads TGTGCCAGCAGCTTCAGGGCGGGGAACACTGAAGCTTTCTTT. The variable domain in full, completed from reference TRBV5-5 and TRBJ1-1, reads DAGVTQSPTHLIKTRGQQVTLRCSPISGHKSVSWYQQVLGQGPQFIFQYYEKEERGRGNFPDRFSARQFPNYSSELNVNALLLGDSALYLCASSFRAGNTEAFFGQGTRLTVV.

The V call is TRBV9, the J call TRBJ2-3, with D unresolved. The V and J ends lost 4 bases and 8 bases respectively, with 11 bases between them. The CDR3 consists of 12 residues. In germline, CDR1 is SGDLS, CDR2 YYNGEE. CDR3 DNA sequence: TGTGCCAGCAGCAATGTTCCCAGTACGCAGTATTTT. It specifies CASSNVPSTQYF.

V is TRBV9 and J is TRBJ2-3; 9 bases match TRBD2. The CDR3 covers 16 residues. Germline V lookup: CDR1 SGDLS, CDR2 YYNGEE. The J segment lost 8 bases and the V segment lost 4 bases, leaving 14 bases of the junction unmatched. The CDR3 loop reads CASSPLGGGRARTQYF. The CDR3 DNA follows: TGTGCCAGCAGCCCTCTTGGGGGCGGGAGGGCCCGTACGCAGTATTTT. Combining the CDR3 with reference TRBV9 and TRBJ2-3 gives the whole variable domain DSGVTQTPKHLITATGQRVTLRCSPRSGDLSVYWYQQSLDQGLQFLIQYYNGEERAKGNILERFSAQQFPDLHSELNLSSLELGDSALYFCASSPLGGGRARTQYFGPGTRLTVL.

The chain links TRBV7-9 to TRBJ2-7; TRBD1 matches 11 bases. Losses at the gene ends were 2 bases for V and 2 bases for J; bases not matched to a gene: 8. Looked up from germline, CDR1 is SEHNR and CDR2 is FQNEAQ (reference sequence). The CDR3 extends over 17 amino acids. DNA for the CDR3: TGTGCCAGCAGCTTACTACCGGGACAGGGGGATACCTACGAGCAGTACTTC. It codes for CASSLLPGQGDTYEQYF. The whole variable domain, remainder taken from reference TRBV7-9 and TRBJ2-7, is DTGVSQNPRHKITKRGQNVTFRCDPISEHNRLYWYRQTLGQGPEFLTYFQNEAQLEKSRLLSDRFSAERPKGSFSTLEIQRTEQGDSAMYLCASSLLPGQGDTYEQYFGPGTRLTVT.

The chain recombines TRBV30 with TRBJ1-5, with TRBD1 as a possible D gene (5 bases). V lost 2 bases, J lost 5 bases, and 16 bases lay in between. The CDR3 extends over 15 amino acids. Germline V gives CDR1 GTSNPN, CDR2 SVGIG (reference sequence). The CDR3 loop is CAWSLPGTADQPQHF. The CDR3, as DNA: TGTGCCTGGAGTCTCCCCGGGACCGCGGATCAGCCCCAGCATTTT.

The gene calls are TRBV6-6 and TRBJ1-4; D is ambiguous. V gave up 7 bases and J gave up 0 bases, with 12 bases separating them. CDR1 is MNHNY, CDR2 SVGAGI, per germline (reference sequence). The CDR3 extends over 15 amino acids. The CDR3 loop is CASNLGDTTNEKLFF. In DNA, the CDR3 is TGTGCCAGCAACTTAGGAGACACAACTAATGAAAAACTGTTTTTT.

As regards this clone: The sample carries other DNA sequences with the same CDR3. The chain recombines TRBV2 with TRBJ1-2; the D is unclear. This CDR3 is built from 13 residues. Trimming pared 5 bases from V and 2 bases from J, leaving 9 bases between. Germline assignment: CDR1 SNHLY and CDR2 FYNNEI. The CDR3 DNA is TGTGCCAGCAGTCTTACATTGAACTATGGCTACACCTTC. This translates into CASSLTLNYGYTF.

CDR3 protein: CASSGDRGRTEAFF. CDR3 coding DNA: TGCGCCAGCAGCGGAGACAGGGGTCGAACTGAAGCTTTCTTT. The V gene is TRBV5-1, the J gene TRBJ1-1; 8 bases are a match to TRBD1. This CDR3 is built from 14 residues. CDR1 is SGHRS, CDR2 YFSETQ, per germline. V lost 4 bases, J lost 5 bases, and 7 bases stayed unmatched.

V usage is TRBV5-4 and J usage is TRBJ2-1; D is tentatively TRBD1 or TRBD2 (5 bases each). Looked up from germline, CDR1 is SGHNT and CDR2 is YYREEE (reference sequence). The CDR3 has 14 amino acids. V was pared by 4 bases and J by 9 bases, with 17 bases between. The CDR3 loop reads CASSPWGLTGEQFF. The CDR3 DNA reads as TGTGCCAGCAGCCCATGGGGGTTAACGGGTGAGCAGTTCTTC.

CDR3 loop: CASSMTGDYGYTF. The CDR3 DNA reads TGTGCCAGCAGTATGACAGGGGACTATGGCTACACCTTC. The chain carries TRBV7-9 and TRBJ1-2, with TRBD1 identical over 8 bases. The ends lost 6 bases at V and 3 bases at J; junction bases unmatched: 3. The CDR3 runs 13 residues. Germline CDR1 is SEHNR and CDR2 is FQNEAQ (reference sequence).

Only one count was recorded for this clone. This rearrangement joins TRBV19 to TRBJ1-2; D might be TRBD1 (5 bases). V was cut by 10 bases and J by 0 bases, with 12 bases left in between. Germline CDR1 is LNHDA and CDR2 is SQIVND (reference sequence). The CDR3 has 13 amino acids. CDR3 sequence reads: CATTIRANYGYTF. The CDR3 DNA is TGTGCCACCACTATCAGGGCTAACTATGGCTACACCTTC.

This chain connects TRBV7-8 to TRBJ1-3, with D maybe TRBD1 (5 bases). The CDR3 runs 16 residues. Per the germline V gene, CDR1 is SGHVS and CDR2 is FQNEAQ. Trimming cost V 2 bases and J 1 base, with 12 bases left between them. CDR3 region: CASSLMVGGSGNTIYF. DNA for the CDR3: TGTGCCAGCAGCTTAATGGTGGGGGGGTCTGGAAACACCATATATTTT.

V is TRBV10-1 and J is TRBJ2-2; 16 nucleotides line up with TRBD2. The V gene end was trimmed by 4 bases and the J gene end by 4 bases; junction bases not matched to a gene: 9. In germline, CDR1 is WNHNN, CDR2 SYGVQD (reference sequence). CDR3 length: 19 amino acids. The DNA for the CDR3 is TGCGCCAGCAGTGTCTCGGGACTAGCGGGAGGGCCGGTCACCGGGGAGCTGTTTTTT. Encoded protein: CASSVSGLAGGPVTGELFF.

Of note for this clone: The sample carries other DNA sequences with the same CDR3. V gene TRBV5-1 combines with J gene TRBJ2-7, with no clear D. In germline, CDR1 is SGHRS, CDR2 YFSETQ. V lost 0 bases to trimming and J lost 3 bases, with 7 bases between them. CDR3 length: 13 residues. The CDR3 is CASSLEGYYEQYF. In DNA, the CDR3 is TGCGCCAGCAGCTTGGAGGGCTACTACGAGCAGTACTTC.

This sequence joins TRBV25-1 and TRBJ1-2; TRBD1 matches 8 bases. The trim removed 4 bases at V and 5 bases at J, leaving 15 bases unmatched. The CDR3 has 17 residues. CDR1 MGHDK and CDR2 SYGVNS come from the germline V gene. The CDR3 here is CASSGTGRRRGGYGYTF. CDR3 DNA sequence: TGTGCCAGCAGTGGGACAGGGCGGAGGCGAGGGGGTTATGGCTACACCTTC.

The CDR3 loop is CASSSERSGGWGGYTF. DNA of the CDR3: TGTGCCAGCAGTTCAGAGCGGTCAGGGGGATGGGGCGGCTACACCTTC. The chain couples TRBV28 to TRBJ1-2; the match to TRBD1 covers 7 bases. Germline lookup yields CDR1 MDHEN and CDR2 SYDVKM. The CDR3 extends over 16 amino acids. The ends lost 4 bases at V and 8 bases at J; junction bases unmatched: 16.

The V and J genes are TRBV4-1 and TRBJ1-4, with 8 bases aligning to TRBD1. The CDR3 is 14 amino acids. Germline V gene lookup returns CDR1 MGHRA and CDR2 YSYEKL. Germline trimming cut 6 bases from V and 8 bases from J; bases unmatched to any gene: 8. The CDR3 nucleotides are TGCGCCAGCAGAACAGGGGGTAAGAGAGAAAAACTGTTTTTT. Protein sequence: CASRTGGKREKLFF.

V usage is TRBV27 and J usage is TRBJ2-2, with 7 bases aligning to TRBD1. Germline V gene data show CDR1 as MNHEY and CDR2 as SMNVEV (reference sequence). This CDR3 has 15 amino acids. J gave up 4 bases and V 4 bases, and 6 bases lay outside the gene matches. The CDR3 sequence: CASSSWDRSTGELFF. CDR3 coding DNA: TGTGCCAGCAGTTCATGGGACAGATCCACCGGGGAGCTGTTTTTT.

The rearrangement links TRBV20-1 to TRBJ1-1; D unresolved. CDR1 is DFQATT, CDR2 SNEGSKA, per germline (reference sequence). The CDR3 is 9 amino acids. Between the trimmed V and J ends, which lost 2 bases and 7 bases, there was a span of 2 bases. The CDR3 reads CSARREAFF. The DNA of the CDR3 is TGCAGTGCTAGACGTGAAGCTTTCTTT.

The chain couples TRBV6-5 to TRBJ1-5; TRBD1 aligns across 9 bases. There are 13 residues in the CDR3. The V gene's germline CDR1 is MNHEY and CDR2 SVGAGI. J gave up 7 bases and V 5 bases, and 3 bases lay outside the gene matches. Here the CDR3 reads CASSGTGKQPQHF. The CDR3 bases are TGTGCCAGCAGTGGGACAGGGAAACAGCCCCAGCATTTT.

V is TRBV13 and J is TRBJ1-1; maybe TRBD1 (5 bases). Trimming removed 5 bases from V and 11 bases from J, with 15 bases in between. The germline V gene encodes CDR1 PRHDT and CDR2 FYEKMQ (reference sequence). The CDR3 is 12 residues long. CDR3 protein: CASSRPGTMAFF. CDR3 coding DNA: TGTGCCAGCAGCCGACCCGGGACTATGGCTTTCTTT.

The chain is built from TRBV7-8 and TRBJ1-2; D unclear. The CDR3 runs 13 residues. Deletions cut 0 bases from V and 4 bases from J, with 6 bases between. Germline CDR1 and CDR2: SGHVS and FQNEAQ. CDR3 sequence reads: CASSLAVPYGYTF. In DNA form, the CDR3 reads TGTGCCAGCAGCTTAGCGGTACCCTATGGCTACACCTTC.

This chain connects TRBV2 to TRBJ2-1, with 7 bases that match TRBD1. The germline gives CDR1 SNHLY, CDR2 FYNNEI. The V gene end was trimmed by 6 bases and the J gene end by 7 bases; junction bases not matched to a gene: 9. This CDR3 has 14 residues. The CDR3 DNA is TGTGCCAGCAGGAGCGACAGGGTGGTAAATGAGCAGTTCTTC. This translates into CASRSDRVVNEQFF.

The rearrangement joins TRBV10-1 to TRBJ2-7, with D possibly TRBD2 on 5 matching bases. With 4 bases removed from V and 6 bases from J, the gap between germline ends came to 34 bases. The CDR3 has 20 amino acids. Germline CDR1 is WNHNN and CDR2 is SYGVQD (reference sequence). In DNA, the CDR3 is TGCGCCAGCAGTGGGACCCCCATTCCCCGAGGGAAGTTAAGAGTCTCCGAGCAGTACTTC. Residues: CASSGTPIPRGKLRVSEQYF.

The sample holds one count of this clone. This chain uses TRBV28 with TRBJ2-4; 8 nucleotides agree with TRBD2. V shed 2 bases and J 12 bases; nucleotides not matched to a gene: 12. There are 15 residues in the CDR3. In germline, CDR1 is MDHEN, CDR2 SYDVKM. The CDR3 region is CASSLAGGRALTQYF. The CDR3, as DNA: TGTGCCAGCAGTTTAGCGGGAGGCAGAGCACTGACTCAGTACTTC.

This chain uses TRBV5-8 with TRBJ2-7; unclear D gene. V gave up 0 bases and J gave up 4 bases, with 14 bases separating them. The CDR3 is 15 amino acids. Germline V gives CDR1 SGHTS, CDR2 YDEGEE. CDR3 protein: CASSLGPGQRYEQYF. In DNA, the CDR3 is TGTGCCAGCAGCTTGGGTCCCGGCCAGCGATACGAGCAGTACTTC.